This T cell receptor (beta chain) is from a study of cytomegalovirus exposure and HLA in healthy donors. The CDR3 totals 16 residues. Germline V gene data show CDR1 as SGHRS and CDR2 as YFSETQ. Trimming removed 1 base from V and 3 bases from J, with 14 bases in between. Overall study results and limits: Most TCR beta V segments were productive about 87% or about 30% of the time in an earlier analysis. The HLA-A and HLA-B alleles of most subjects were reportedly predicted accurately from TCR beta sequences.

This clone was counted a few times. Its antigen is currently unknown. This PCR relied on a set of 60 Vbeta primers and 13 Jbeta primers. The repertoire was sequenced with immunoSEQ multiplex PCR; TCRdb's copy has only in-frame clones and lacks some. The sample records around 130,000 clones, roughly 78% being singletons. The chain carries TRBV5-1 and TRBJ1-3, with D perhaps TRBD1 (6 bases). The source material was PBMCs. This receptor was obtained from a young man in good health and CMV-seronegative. CDR3 loop: CASSLQVGARGNTIYF. The CDR3 nucleotides are TGCGCCAGCAGCTTGCAGGTGGGGGCACGTGGAAACACCATATATTTT.